Below, one T cell receptor beta chain is given with its context. Sequencing used immunoSEQ multiplex PCR; TCRdb keeps in-frame clones, though not all of them. The sample lists 100,000 or so clones, about nine tenths occurring once. Germline CDR1 SNHLY, CDR2 FYNNEI. The length of the CDR3 is 16 residues. J gave up 7 bases and V 3 bases, and 13 bases lay outside the gene matches. The data were obtained in a study of T cell changes during pregnancy in multiple sclerosis. This clonotype was obtained from a female donor with multiple sclerosis, enrolled in a pregnancy study. The chain combines TRBV2 with TRBJ1-2; 8 bases fit TRBD1. Sequences were derived from peripheral blood, sampled after pregnancy. For the CDR3, the DNA is TGTGCCAGCAGTGATGCGTCGTTTTGGACAGGGACTGGCTACACCTTC. Protein sequence: CASSDASFWTGTGYTF.